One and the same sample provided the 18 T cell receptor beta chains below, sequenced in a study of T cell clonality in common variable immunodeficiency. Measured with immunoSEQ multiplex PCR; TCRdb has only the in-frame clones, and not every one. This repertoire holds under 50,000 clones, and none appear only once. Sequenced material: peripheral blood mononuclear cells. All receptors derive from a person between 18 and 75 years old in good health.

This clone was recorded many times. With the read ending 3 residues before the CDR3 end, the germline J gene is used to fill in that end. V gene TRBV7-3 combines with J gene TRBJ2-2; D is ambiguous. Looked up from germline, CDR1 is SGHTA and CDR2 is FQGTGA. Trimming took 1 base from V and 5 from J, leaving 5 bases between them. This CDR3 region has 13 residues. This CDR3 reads CASSLMLTGELFF. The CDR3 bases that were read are TGTGCCAGCAGCTTAATGCTAACCGGGGAG.

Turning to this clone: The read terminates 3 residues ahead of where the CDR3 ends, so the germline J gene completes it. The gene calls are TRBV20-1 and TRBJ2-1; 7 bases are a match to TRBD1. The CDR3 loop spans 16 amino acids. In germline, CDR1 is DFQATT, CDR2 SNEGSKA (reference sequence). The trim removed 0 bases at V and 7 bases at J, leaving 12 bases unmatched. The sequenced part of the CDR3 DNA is TGCAGTGCTAGAGACCTACAGGGGCGCGCCAGAAATGAG. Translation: CSARDLQGRARNE. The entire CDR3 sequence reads CSARDLQGRARNEQFF.

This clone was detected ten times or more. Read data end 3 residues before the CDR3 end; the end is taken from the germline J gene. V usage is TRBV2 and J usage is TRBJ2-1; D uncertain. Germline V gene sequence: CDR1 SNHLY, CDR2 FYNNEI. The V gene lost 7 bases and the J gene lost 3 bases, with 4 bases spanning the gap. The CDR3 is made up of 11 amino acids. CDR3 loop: CASKLYNEQFF. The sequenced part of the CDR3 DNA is TGTGCCAGCAAACTCTACAATGAG.

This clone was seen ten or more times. Here the CDR3 reads CATRTGSEETQYF. CDR3 DNA, as far as it was read: TGTGCCACCAGGACAGGGTCCGAGGAGACC. The chain is built from TRBV24-1 and TRBJ2-5; 7 bases align to TRBD1. The CDR3 goes on 3 residues after the read ends, and that part is filled in from the germline J gene. Germline V gene sequence: CDR1 KGHDR, CDR2 SFDVKD. The CDR3 is 13 amino acids. V lost 7 bases, J lost 5 bases, and 6 bases stayed unmatched.

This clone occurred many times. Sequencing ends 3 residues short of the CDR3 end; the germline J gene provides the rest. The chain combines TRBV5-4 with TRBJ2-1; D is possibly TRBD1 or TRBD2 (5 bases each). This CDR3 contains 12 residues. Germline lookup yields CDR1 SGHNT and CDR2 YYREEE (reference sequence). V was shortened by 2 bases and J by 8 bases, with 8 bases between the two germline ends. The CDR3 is CASSLRGDEQFF. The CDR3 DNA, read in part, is TGTGCCAGCAGCTTAAGGGGAGATGAG.

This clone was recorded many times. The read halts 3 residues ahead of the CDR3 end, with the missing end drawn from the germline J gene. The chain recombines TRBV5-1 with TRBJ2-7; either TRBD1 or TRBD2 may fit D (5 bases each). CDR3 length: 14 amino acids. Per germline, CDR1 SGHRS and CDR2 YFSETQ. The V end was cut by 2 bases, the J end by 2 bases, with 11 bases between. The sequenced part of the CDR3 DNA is TGCGCCAGCAGCTTCGAGGGGATACCCTACGAG. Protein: CASSFEGIPYE. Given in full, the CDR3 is CASSFEGIPYEQYF.

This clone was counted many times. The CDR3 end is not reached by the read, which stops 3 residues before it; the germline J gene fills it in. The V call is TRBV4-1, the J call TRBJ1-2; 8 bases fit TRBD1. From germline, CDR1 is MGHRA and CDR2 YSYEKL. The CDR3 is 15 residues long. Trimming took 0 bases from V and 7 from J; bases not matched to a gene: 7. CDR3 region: CASSQDRTGRGGYTF. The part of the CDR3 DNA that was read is TGCGCCAGCAGCCAAGATCGGACAGGGAGGGGTGGC.

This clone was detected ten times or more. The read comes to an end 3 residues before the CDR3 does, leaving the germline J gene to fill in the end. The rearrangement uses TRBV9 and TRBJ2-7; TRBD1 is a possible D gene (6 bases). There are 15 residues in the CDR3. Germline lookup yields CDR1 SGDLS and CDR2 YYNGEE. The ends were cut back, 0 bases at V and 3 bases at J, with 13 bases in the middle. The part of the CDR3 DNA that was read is TGTGCCAGCAGCGTAGGTCCTAGAGGGGGCTACGAG. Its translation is CASSVGPRGGYE. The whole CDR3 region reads CASSVGPRGGYEQYF.

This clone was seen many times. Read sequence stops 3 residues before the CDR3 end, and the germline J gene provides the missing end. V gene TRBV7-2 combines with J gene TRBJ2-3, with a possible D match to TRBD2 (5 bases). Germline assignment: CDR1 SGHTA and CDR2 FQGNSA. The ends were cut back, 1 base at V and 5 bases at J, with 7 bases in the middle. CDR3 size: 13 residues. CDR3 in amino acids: CASSLGAGDTQYF. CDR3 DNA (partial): TGTGCCAGCAGCTTAGGGGCGGGAGATACG.

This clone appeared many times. The CDR3 loop reads CASNLAGGLSSYEQYF. The DNA read from the CDR3 is TGTGCCAGCAATCTAGCGGGGGGCCTTAGCTCCTACGAG. This chain uses TRBV7-8 with TRBJ2-7, with 11 bases matching TRBD2. The CDR3 goes on 3 residues after the read ends, and that part is filled in from the germline J gene. The CDR3 has 16 amino acids. The V gene end was trimmed by 7 bases and the J gene end by 0 bases; junction bases not matched to a gene: 8. Germline CDR1 is SGHVS and CDR2 is FQNEAQ.

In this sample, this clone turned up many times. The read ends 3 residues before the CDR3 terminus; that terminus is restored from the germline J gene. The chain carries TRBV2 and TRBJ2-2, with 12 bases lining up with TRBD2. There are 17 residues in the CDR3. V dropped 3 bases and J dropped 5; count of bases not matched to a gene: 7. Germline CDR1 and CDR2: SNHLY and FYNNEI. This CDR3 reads CASSDLSLAGGTGELFF. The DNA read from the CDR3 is TGTGCCAGCAGTGATTTGTCTCTAGCGGGGGGGACCGGGGAG.

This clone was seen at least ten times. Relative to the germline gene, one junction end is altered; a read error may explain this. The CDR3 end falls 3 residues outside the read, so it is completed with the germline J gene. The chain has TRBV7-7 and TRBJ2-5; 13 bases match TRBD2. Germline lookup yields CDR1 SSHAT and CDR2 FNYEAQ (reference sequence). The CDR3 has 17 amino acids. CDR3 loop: CASSLGLLAGGEETQYF. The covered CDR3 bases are TGTGCTAGCAGCTTAGGTTTACTAGCGGGAGGGGAAGAGACC.

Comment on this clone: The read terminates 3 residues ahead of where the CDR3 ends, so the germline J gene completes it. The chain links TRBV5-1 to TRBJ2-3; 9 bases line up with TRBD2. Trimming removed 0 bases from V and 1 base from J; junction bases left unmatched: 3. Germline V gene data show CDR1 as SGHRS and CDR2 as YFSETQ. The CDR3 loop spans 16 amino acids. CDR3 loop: CASSLVASGGTDTQYF. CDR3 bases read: TGCGCCAGCAGCTTGGTTGCTAGCGGGGGCACAGATACG.

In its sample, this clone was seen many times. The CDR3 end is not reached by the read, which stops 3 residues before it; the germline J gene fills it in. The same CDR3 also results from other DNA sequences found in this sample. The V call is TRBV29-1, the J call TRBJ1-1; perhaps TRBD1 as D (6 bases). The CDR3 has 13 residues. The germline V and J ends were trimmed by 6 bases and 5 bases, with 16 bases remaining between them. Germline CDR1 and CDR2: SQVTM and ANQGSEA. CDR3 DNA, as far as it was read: TGCAGCGTCCGACAGGTGGAGAATACTGAA. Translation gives CSVRQVENTE. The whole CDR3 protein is CSVRQVENTEAFF. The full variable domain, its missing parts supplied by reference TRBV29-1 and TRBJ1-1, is SAVISQKPSRDICQRGTSLTIQCQVDSQVTMMFWYRQQPGQSLTLIATANQGSEATYESGFVIDKFPISRPNLTFSTLTVSNMSPEDSSIYLCSVRQVENTEAFFGQGTRLTVV.

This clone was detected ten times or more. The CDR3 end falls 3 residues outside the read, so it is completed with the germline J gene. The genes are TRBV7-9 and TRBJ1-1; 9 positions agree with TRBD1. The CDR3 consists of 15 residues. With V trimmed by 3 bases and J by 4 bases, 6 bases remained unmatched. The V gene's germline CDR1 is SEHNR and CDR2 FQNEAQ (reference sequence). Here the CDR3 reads CASSFPGTGRTEAFF. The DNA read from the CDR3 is TGTGCCAGCAGCTTCCCCGGGACAGGGCGCACTGAA.

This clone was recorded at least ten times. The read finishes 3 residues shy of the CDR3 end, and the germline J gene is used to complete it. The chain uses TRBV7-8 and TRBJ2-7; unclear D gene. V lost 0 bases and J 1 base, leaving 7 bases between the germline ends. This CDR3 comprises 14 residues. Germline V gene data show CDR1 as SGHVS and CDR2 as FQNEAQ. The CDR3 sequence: CASSLAQASYEQYF. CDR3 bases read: TGTGCCAGCAGCTTAGCGCAGGCTTCCTACGAG.

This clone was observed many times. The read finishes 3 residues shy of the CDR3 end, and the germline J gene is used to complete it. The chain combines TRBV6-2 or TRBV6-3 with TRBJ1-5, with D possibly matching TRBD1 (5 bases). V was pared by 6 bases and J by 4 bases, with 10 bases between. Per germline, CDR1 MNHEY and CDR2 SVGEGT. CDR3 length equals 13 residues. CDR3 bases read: TGTGCCAGCAGCGCGGGGGATAATCAGCCC. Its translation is CASSAGDNQP. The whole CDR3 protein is CASSAGDNQPQHF.

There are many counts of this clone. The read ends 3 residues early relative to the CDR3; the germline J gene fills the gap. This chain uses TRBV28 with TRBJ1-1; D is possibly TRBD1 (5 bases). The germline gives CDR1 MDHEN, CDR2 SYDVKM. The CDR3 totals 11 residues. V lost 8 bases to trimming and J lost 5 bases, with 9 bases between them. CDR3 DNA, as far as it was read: TGTGCCAGCCCAGGGAAGACTGAA. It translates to CASPGKTE. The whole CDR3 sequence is CASPGKTEAFF.